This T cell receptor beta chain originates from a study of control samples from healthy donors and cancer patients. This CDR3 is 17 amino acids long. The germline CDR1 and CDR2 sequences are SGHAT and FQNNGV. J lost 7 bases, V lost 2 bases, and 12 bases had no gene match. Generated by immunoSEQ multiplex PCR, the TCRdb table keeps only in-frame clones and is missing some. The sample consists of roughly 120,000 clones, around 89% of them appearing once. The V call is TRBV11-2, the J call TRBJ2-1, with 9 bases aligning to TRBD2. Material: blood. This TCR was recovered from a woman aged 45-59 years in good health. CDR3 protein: CASSLIIRGRAGNEQFF. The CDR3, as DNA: TGTGCCAGCAGCTTAATAATACGCGGGAGGGCCGGGAATGAGCAGTTCTTC.